The source of this T cell receptor (beta chain) is a study of blood T cell repertoires in COVID-19. The CDR3 has 15 amino acids. Germline CDR1 MNHEY, CDR2 SVGAGI. Unmatched junction bases numbered 10, after V lost 5 bases and J lost 7 bases. Clones were sequenced by immunoSEQ multiplex PCR, and TCRdb holds only the in-frame ones, with some missing. The data contain 330,000 or so clones, approximately 88% of them singletons. Participants, about 18 to 100 years old, spanned about two dozen US areas. The sequence came from a man aged 25-40 years who had recovered from COVID-19. Sequencing was done on a sample of PBMCs or T cells enriched from blood (not recorded which). This chain connects TRBV6-5 to TRBJ1-5; 8 bases fit TRBD1. The CDR3 spells CASSPQGARGQPQHF. For the CDR3, the DNA is TGTGCCAGCAGTCCCCAGGGGGCCCGGGGGCAGCCCCAGCATTTT.